One and the same sample provided the 12 T cell receptor beta chains below, sequenced in a study of cytomegalovirus exposure and HLA in healthy donors. The repertoire was sequenced with immunoSEQ multiplex PCR; TCRdb's copy has only in-frame clones and lacks some. This sample has approximately 170,000 clones; about 90% occur once, and the top ten carry about 3%. The sequenced material came from PBMCs. Every receptor here comes from a woman aged 18-29 years in good health and CMV-seropositive.

The chain combines TRBV10-3 with TRBJ2-3, with 11 bases matching TRBD2. J gave up 1 base and V 5 bases, and 5 bases lay outside the gene matches. Germline lookup yields CDR1 ENHRY and CDR2 SYGVKD. The CDR3 contains 16 residues. The DNA of the CDR3 is TGTGCCATCAGTAAAGAGGGACTAGCGGGCACAGATACGCAGTATTTT. Its protein product is CAISKEGLAGTDTQYF.

This chain joins TRBV5-8 and TRBJ1-2; TRBD1 matches at 7 bases. Germline V gene lookup returns CDR1 SGHTS and CDR2 YDEGEE. The CDR3 is 14 amino acids. V dropped 4 bases and J dropped 4; count of bases not matched to a gene: 7. CDR3 sequence: CASSATGFAYGYTF. In nucleotides, the CDR3 is TGTGCCAGCAGCGCGACAGGGTTCGCCTATGGCTACACCTTC.

The chain recombines TRBV9 with TRBJ2-5, with D tentatively TRBD1 (6 bases). Trimming took 2 bases from V and 5 from J, leaving 16 bases between them. Germline CDR1 SGDLS, CDR2 YYNGEE. The CDR3 consists of 15 residues. The CDR3 loop is CASSVRQALGETQYF. CDR3 DNA sequence: TGTGCCAGCAGCGTTAGACAGGCTCTAGGGGAGACCCAGTACTTC.

The CDR3 loop is CAISDPDVAGGKTGELFF. CDR3 nucleotide sequence: TGTGCCATCAGCGACCCAGATGTAGCGGGGGGGAAAACCGGGGAGCTGTTTTTT. The chain carries TRBV10-3 and TRBJ2-2; TRBD2 aligns across 11 bases. There are 18 residues in the CDR3. The germline V gene has CDR1 ENHRY and CDR2 SYGVKD. After removal of 6 bases from V and 5 bases from J, the junction contained 14 bases not matched to a gene.

The chain uses TRBV5-4 and TRBJ1-2; 12 nucleotides match TRBD1. The CDR3 consists of 14 residues. Trimming removed 5 bases from V and 7 bases from J; junction bases left unmatched: 6. Looked up from germline, CDR1 is SGHNT and CDR2 is YYREEE (reference sequence). CDR3 sequence reads: CASRRDRGHGGYTF. CDR3 sequence (DNA): TGTGCCAGCAGACGGGACAGGGGGCACGGTGGCTACACCTTC.

The chain uses TRBV5-1 and TRBJ2-5, with 7 bases that match TRBD1. Trimming took 2 bases from V and 3 from J; bases not matched to a gene: 4. Germline V lookup: CDR1 SGHRS, CDR2 YFSETQ. CDR3 length equals 14 residues. The CDR3 protein is CASSFVGTEETQYF. CDR3 nucleotide sequence: TGCGCCAGCAGCTTCGTAGGGACAGAAGAGACCCAGTACTTC. The entire variable domain, with the rest obtained from reference TRBV5-1 and TRBJ2-5, is as follows: KAGVTQTPRYLIKTRGQQVTLSCSPISGHRSVSWYQQTPGQGLQFLFEYFSETQRNKGNFPGRFSGRQFSNSRSEMNVSTLELGDSALYLCASSFVGTEETQYFGPGTRLLVL.

The rearrangement links TRBV28 to TRBJ1-1; possibly TRBD1 for D (6 bases). The CDR3 is 15 amino acids. CDR1 and CDR2 (germline): MDHEN, SYDVKM. Trimming pared 4 bases from V and 1 base from J, leaving 13 bases between. The CDR3 loop reads CASSSVQGTNTEAFF. CDR3 sequence (DNA): TGTGCCAGCAGTTCGGTCCAGGGGACGAACACTGAAGCTTTCTTT.

The J gene is TRBJ2-5, the V gene TRBV5-1; D may be TRBD2 (6 bases). The CDR3 is 14 amino acids. From germline, CDR1 is SGHRS and CDR2 YFSETQ. V lost 0 bases to trimming and J lost 5 bases, with 11 bases between them. Here the CDR3 reads CASSLGLGTETQYF. The CDR3 DNA is TGCGCCAGCAGCTTGGGACTAGGTACGGAGACCCAGTACTTC.

The chain combines TRBV19 with TRBJ2-1, with D possibly matching TRBD1 (6 bases). Germline assignment: CDR1 LNHDA and CDR2 SQIVND (reference sequence). The V end was cut by 5 bases, the J end by 2 bases, with 10 bases between. There are 14 residues in the CDR3. Here the CDR3 reads CASSPQGPYNEQFF. The CDR3 DNA sequence: TGTGCCAGTAGTCCACAGGGACCCTACAATGAGCAGTTCTTC.

The gene calls are TRBV5-4 and TRBJ1-2; 7 bases are a match to TRBD1. V shed 4 bases and J 2 bases; nucleotides not matched to a gene: 2. Germline V gives CDR1 SGHNT, CDR2 YYREEE (reference sequence). This CDR3 is built from 13 residues. CDR3 sequence (DNA): TGTGCCAGCAGCCCGACAGGGAACTATGGCTACACCTTC. It encodes CASSPTGNYGYTF.

V is TRBV2 and J is TRBJ1-2; D may be TRBD1 (5 bases). This CDR3 region has 11 residues. Germline V gives CDR1 SNHLY, CDR2 FYNNEI. V was cut by 8 bases and J by 7 bases, with 11 bases left in between. DNA for the CDR3: TGTGCCAGCGTTTCAGGGATTGGCTACACCTTC. Its translation: CASVSGIGYTF.

J is TRBJ2-1 and V is TRBV28; 14 nucleotides match TRBD2. The germline gives CDR1 MDHEN, CDR2 SYDVKM. The CDR3 runs to 15 residues. V was clipped by 4 bases and J by 9 bases; unmatched bases: 5. CDR3 nucleotides: TGTGCCAGCAGTTGGGGACTAGCGGGAGTTATTGAGCAGTTCTTC. Translating it yields CASSWGLAGVIEQFF.